This entry describes one T cell receptor (beta chain). This clonotype was found a few times. The clone's antigen remains unknown. Nothing much larger sits one base from this clone, and base qualities are not available. CDR1 SGHAT and CDR2 FQNNGV are derived from the germline V gene. Measured from the cysteine to the phenylalanine, the CDR3 is 17 residues long. Only the CDR3 DNA is retained, 51 bases long and in frame from the first base. V trim: 0 bases; J trim: 2 bases; unmatched bases: 6. The entry originates in a study of T-cell reconstitution after alpha-beta-depleted transplantation in children (dated by TCRdb to 2016 to 2017). In the study overall: T-cell immune reconstitution after TCRalphabeta/CD19-depleted allogeneic hematopoietic cell transplantation in children was quantitatively tracked in the study by means of TCR repertoire profiling.

The library relied on PCR. Sequencing relied on an Illumina HiSeq 2500. Molecular barcoding was employed in the preparation of TCR libraries, with unique molecular identifiers being used to normalize TCRbeta repertoire quantification. TCRdb's own reprocessing of the public reads used fastp at Q25 and MiXCR and kept productive beta chains. Here each entry gathers all rows of one CDR3 protein and keeps the most common genes and DNA. Across this sample there are about 690,000 distinct CDR3 sequences, with over 15% seen only once. Over 0.95% of the sample lies in the top ten. The chain is encoded by TRBV11-2 joined to TRBJ2-1; 8 nucleotides in the junction match TRBD2. The TCR was taken from a human donor who donated a stem cell graft to a child with acute myeloid leukemia. The sample consisted of PBMCs from the stem cell graft donor, taken from the stem cell graft. The CDR3 protein: CASSLESPGGAYNEQFF. Read as DNA, the sequence is TGTGCCAGCAGCTTAGAGTCCCCCGGGGGGGCCTACAATGAGCAGTTCTTC.